This T cell receptor beta chain was sequenced during a study of cytomegalovirus exposure and HLA in healthy donors. Whole-study findings and limits: Among TCR beta chains, those listed as cytomegalovirus-associated numbered roughly 150. Among immune exposure information, only CMV serostatus was available.

Trimming pared 4 bases from V and 4 bases from J, leaving 10 bases between. The V gene's germline CDR1 is MNHEY and CDR2 SVGAGI. This CDR3 is built from 14 residues. The primer mix had 60 Vbeta and 13 Jbeta primers. The method was immunoSEQ multiplex PCR; TCRdb's version includes in-frame clones alone and lacks a portion of them. Among about 80,000 clones listed, more than 50% were seen once. A word on this clone: The antigen is not known.

This sequence originates from a male donor in good health and CMV-seropositive. The specimen sequenced was PBMCs. The chain employs TRBV6-5 and TRBJ2-2; D is undetermined. The CDR3 sequence: CASSFPHPTGELFF. The CDR3 DNA reads TGTGCCAGCAGTTTCCCACATCCCACCGGGGAGCTGTTTTTT.